This T cell receptor (beta chain) was documented in a study of T cell responses to AZD1222 COVID-19 vaccine. Study information: Second doses at about 4 or about 12 weeks were pooled. Study results and limitations: Spike-specific TCR depth and breadth grew after two AZD1222 doses. Targeting of unmutated variant regions was reportedly seen in nearly half of spike-specific TCRs. The number of AZD1222 recipients seropositive at baseline was only five or six.

The germline V gene has CDR1 SNHLY and CDR2 FYNNEI. The CDR3 sequence runs 14 residues, both termini included. This clone was found once. The antigen is undetermined. It is unclear where the CDR3 begins or ends on the DNA, so no DNA is shown, and the CDR3 is as TCRdb lists it. Method: immunoSEQ multiplex PCR; TCRdb's copy keeps in-frame clones and lacks some. The profile covers 95,000 to 150,000 clones, with about 85% appearing a single time and about 4.2% taken by the ten largest. The receptor was isolated from an adult in good health. This material consisted of peripheral blood, taken on day 0 of AZD1222 vaccination. The chain couples TRBV2 to TRBJ1-1; no DNA check was done on the table's D call, TRBD1. The CDR3 protein is CASIRARGRTEAFF.